The entry below gives a single T cell receptor beta chain sequence along with its context. CDR1 is SGHAT and CDR2 is FQNNGV in the germline V gene. V was clipped by 3 bases and J by 3 bases; unmatched bases: 5. This CDR3 contains 15 residues. Per the study methods: The authors estimated nucleated cell counts from reference gene primer amplification. This table comes from immunoSEQ multiplex PCR, and its TCRdb copy is limited to in-frame clones, with some not included. V and J calls and clone size come straight from that table; D and trimming were deduced from the DNA. The sample includes roughly 200,000 clones, around 80% of them seen just once. This sample was included in a study of blood T cell repertoires in COVID-19. Study-wide background: From the United States, Italy and Spain came samples of acute and convalescent COVID-19. T cells, B-cell-depleted T cells, or PBMCs supplied cDNA or gDNA.

The material sequenced was peripheral blood. The chain carries TRBV11-2 and TRBJ2-7; 10 bases line up with TRBD2. The TCR sequence derives from a woman aged 80 or over with active or convalescent COVID-19. CDR3 in amino acids: CASSFEAGGNYEQYF. The CDR3 DNA reads TGTGCCAGCAGCTTTGAAGCGGGAGGGAACTACGAGCAGTACTTC.